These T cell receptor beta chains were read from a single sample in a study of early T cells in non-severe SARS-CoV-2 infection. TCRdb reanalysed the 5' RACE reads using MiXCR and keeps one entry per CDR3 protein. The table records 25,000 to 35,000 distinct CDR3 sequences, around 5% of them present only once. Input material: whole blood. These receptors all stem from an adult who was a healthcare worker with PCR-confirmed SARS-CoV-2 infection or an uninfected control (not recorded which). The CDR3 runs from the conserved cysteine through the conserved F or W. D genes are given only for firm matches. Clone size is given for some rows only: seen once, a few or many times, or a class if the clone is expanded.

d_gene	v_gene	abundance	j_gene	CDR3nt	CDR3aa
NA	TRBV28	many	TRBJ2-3	TGTGCCAGCAGTTTGGTTGGCCGGGATACGCAGTATTTT	CASSLVGRDTQYF
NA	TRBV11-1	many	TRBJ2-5	TGTGCCAGCAGCCCCTTAAGGATACAAGAGACCCAGTACTTC	CASSPLRIQETQYF
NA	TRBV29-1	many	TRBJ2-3	TGCAGCGTTGAAGAAGGACCCGATACGCAGTATTTT	CSVEEGPDTQYF
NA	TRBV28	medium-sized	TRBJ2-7	TGTGCCAGCAGCCCCTCGGTAGGGCGCGAGCAGTACTTC	CASSPSVGREQYF
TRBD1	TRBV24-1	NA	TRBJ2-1	TGTGCCACCAGTGATTTGAAAGGGGGCGGAACGGACCTCCACAATGAGCAGTTCTTC	CATSDLKGGGTDLHNEQFF
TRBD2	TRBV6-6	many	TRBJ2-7	TGTGCCAGCAGTCCCCCTACTAGCGGTTCCTACGAGCAGTACTTC	CASSPPTSGSYEQYF
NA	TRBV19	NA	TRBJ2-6	TGTGCCAGTAGTATTATGTCTGGGGCCAACGTCCTGACTTTC	CASSIMSGANVLTF
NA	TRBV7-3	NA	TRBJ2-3	TGTGCCGGCAGCTCGACCCAACTCACAGATACGCAGTATTTT	CAGSSTQLTDTQYF
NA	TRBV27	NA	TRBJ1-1	TGTGCCAGCAGTTCCCCTGACCCGAGGGTCAACACTGAAGCTTTCTTT	CASSSPDPRVNTEAFF
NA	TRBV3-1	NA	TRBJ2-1	TGTGCCAGCAGCCAAAGGCAGGAGCAGTTCTTC	CASSQRQEQFF
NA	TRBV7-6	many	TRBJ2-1	TGTGCCAGCAGTATCGGGAGCAGTGAGCAGTTCTTC	CASSIGSSEQFF
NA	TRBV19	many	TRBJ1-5	TGTGCCAGTAGTCCCACTCCAGGGGTGGGTCCCCAGCATTTT	CASSPTPGVGPQHF
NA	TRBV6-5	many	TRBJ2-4	TGTGCCAGCAGGAGGGCAGAAGCTGGGTCTCTTGCCAAAAACATTCAGTACTTC	CASRRAEAGSLAKNIQYF
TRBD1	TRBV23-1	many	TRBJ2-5	TGCGCCAGCAGTCATCTACAGGGGAACCAAGAGACCCAGTACTTC	CASSHLQGNQETQYF
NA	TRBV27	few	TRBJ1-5	TGTGCCAGAGATGGCCGGGATCAGCCCCAGCATTTT	CARDGRDQPQHF
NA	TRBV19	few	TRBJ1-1	TGTGCCAGTAGTGTGTTGGGGGGGCAAGGCACTGAAGCTTTCTTT	CASSVLGGQGTEAFF
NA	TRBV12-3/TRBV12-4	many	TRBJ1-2	TGTGCCAGCAGTTTCTGGGAGGGCGGGTATGGCTACACCTTC	CASSFWEGGYGYTF
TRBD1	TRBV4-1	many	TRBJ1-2	TGCGCCAGCAGCCACGGCGTCACAGGGGGCGCGGGAGTTGGCTACACCTTC	CASSHGVTGGAGVGYTF
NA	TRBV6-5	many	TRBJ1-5	TGTGCCAGCAGTATCGACAGTTTTAATCAGCCCCAGCATTTT	CASSIDSFNQPQHF
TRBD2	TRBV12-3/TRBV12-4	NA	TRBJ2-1	TGTGCCAGCAGCCCAACCGGTGCAGGGAAAAGCGGGAGTTCCGGCAATGAGCAGTTCTTC	CASSPTGAGKSGSSGNEQFF
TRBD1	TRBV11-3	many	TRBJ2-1	TGTGCCAGCAGCGGAAGGGGGCCCATCTACAATGAGCAGTTCTTC	CASSGRGPIYNEQFF
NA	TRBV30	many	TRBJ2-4	TGTGCCTGGAAGCACGGGTCCAAAAACATTCAGTACTTC	CAWKHGSKNIQYF
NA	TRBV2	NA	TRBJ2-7	TGTGCCAGCAACGGGGGAAGCCCAAGGGAGCAGTACTTC	CASNGGSPREQYF
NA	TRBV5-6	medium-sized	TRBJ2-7	TGTGCCAGCAGCTTGGGCGGAGGGGGAGCCTACGAGCAGTACTTC	CASSLGGGGAYEQYF
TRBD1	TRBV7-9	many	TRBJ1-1	TGTGCCAGCAGCTCAACAGGGGTCAAGCGGGGTGAAGCTTTCTTT	CASSSTGVKRGEAFF
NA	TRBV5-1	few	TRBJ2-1	TGCGCCAGCAGCGCCCCGGTTGGGACTTACAATGAGCAGTTCTTC	CASSAPVGTYNEQFF
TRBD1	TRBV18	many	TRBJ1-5	TGTGCCAGCTCGCCCCTGGGGACAGGCCTTCCCTTTAGCAATCAGCCCCAGCATTTT	CASSPLGTGLPFSNQPQHF
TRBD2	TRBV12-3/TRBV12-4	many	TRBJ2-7	TGTGCCACCGCGGGGGGAACCGAGCAGTACTTC	CATAGGTEQYF
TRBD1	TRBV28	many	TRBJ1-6	TGTGCCAGCAGTGTCAGGGGGAGACCGAATTCACCCCTCCACTTT	CASSVRGRPNSPLHF
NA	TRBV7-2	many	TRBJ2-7	TGTGCCAGCAGCTTATGGGCCAGGGGCTACGAGCAGTACTTC	CASSLWARGYEQYF
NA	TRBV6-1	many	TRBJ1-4	TGTGCCAGTGTTAGGGAGGTCGGAACTAATGAAAAACTGTTTTTT	CASVREVGTNEKLFF
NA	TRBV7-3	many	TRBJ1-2	TGTGCCAGCAGCTTAAACAGTAACTATGGCTACACCTTC	CASSLNSNYGYTF
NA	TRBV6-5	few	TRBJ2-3	TGTGCCAGCAGCTTGCCGTCGGATACGCAGTATTTT	CASSLPSDTQYF
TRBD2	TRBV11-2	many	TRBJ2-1	TGTGCCAGCAGCTCCATACCGGGACTAGCGGGAGGAGGGGTCCTCGGCAATGAGCAGTTCTTC	CASSSIPGLAGGGVLGNEQFF
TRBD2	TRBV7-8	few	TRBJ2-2	TGTGCCAGCAGCCCTAGCGGCCTAGCGGGAGCCTCGAACACCGGGGAGCTGTTTTTT	CASSPSGLAGASNTGELFF
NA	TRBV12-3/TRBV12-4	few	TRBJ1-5	TGTGCCAGCAGCCCTACCCCGGGGCCCAGCAATCAGCCCCAGCATTTT	CASSPTPGPSNQPQHF
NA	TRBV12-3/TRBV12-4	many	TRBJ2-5	TGTGCCAGCAGTTTATCCCGATCGTCCCAAGAGACCCAGTACTTC	CASSLSRSSQETQYF
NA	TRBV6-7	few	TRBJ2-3	TGTGCCAGCAGTCACTGTCTGTCCTGGGCCCGATGTGATACGCAGTATTTT	CASSHCLSWARCDTQYF
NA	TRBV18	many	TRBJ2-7	TGTGCCAGCTCACTGGCCGGGACTTCCTCGGTATCCTACGAGCAGTACTTC	CASSLAGTSSVSYEQYF
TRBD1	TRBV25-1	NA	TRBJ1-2	TGTGCCAGCAGACTACCGGGACAGGGAGGGTACACCTTC	CASRLPGQGGYTF
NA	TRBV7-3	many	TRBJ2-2	TGTGCCAGCAGCTCCTTCGGTCCGGCGGGCACCGGGGAGCTGTTTTTT	CASSSFGPAGTGELFF
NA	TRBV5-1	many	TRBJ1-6	TGCGCCAGCAGCTTTGGGTACAGTTCACCCCTCCACTTT	CASSFGYSSPLHF
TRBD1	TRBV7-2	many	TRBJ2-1	TGTGCCAGCAGCCGCCCGGGACAGGTATATTACAATGAGCAGTTCTTC	CASSRPGQVYYNEQFF
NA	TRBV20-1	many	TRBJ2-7	TGCAGTGCCATCGGTTTGTCTGGGGGCTGGCAGTACTTC	CSAIGLSGGWQYF
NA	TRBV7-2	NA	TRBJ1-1	TGTGCCAGCAGTACTCCGAGGATGAACACTGAAGCTTTCTTT	CASSTPRMNTEAFF
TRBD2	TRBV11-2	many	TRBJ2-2	TGTGCCAGCAGCCCGTCTAGCGGGAGGGCAAGGGAGCTGTTTTTT	CASSPSSGRARELFF
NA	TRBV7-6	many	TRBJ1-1	TGTGCCAGCAGCCTAAGTAGGACAGATAACACTGAAGCTTTCTTT	CASSLSRTDNTEAFF
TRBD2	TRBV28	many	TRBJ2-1	TGTGCCAGCAGTTTTGGACTAGCGGGGGCCAATGAGCAGTTCTTC	CASSFGLAGANEQFF
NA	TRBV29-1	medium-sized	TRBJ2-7	TGCAGCGTTGGGGGAGGGACAGTGTCCTACGAGCAGTACTTC	CSVGGGTVSYEQYF